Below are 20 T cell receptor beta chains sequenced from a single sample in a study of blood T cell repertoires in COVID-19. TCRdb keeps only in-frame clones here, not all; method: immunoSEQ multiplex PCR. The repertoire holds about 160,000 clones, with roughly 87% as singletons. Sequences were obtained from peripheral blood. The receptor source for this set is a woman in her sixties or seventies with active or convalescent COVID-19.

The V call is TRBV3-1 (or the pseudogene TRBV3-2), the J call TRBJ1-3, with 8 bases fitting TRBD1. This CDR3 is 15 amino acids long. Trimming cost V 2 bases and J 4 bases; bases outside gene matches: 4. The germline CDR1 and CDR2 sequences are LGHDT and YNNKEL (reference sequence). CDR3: CASSQTTGVGNTIYF. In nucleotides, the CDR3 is TGTGCCAGCAGCCAAACGACAGGGGTGGGAAACACCATATATTTT.

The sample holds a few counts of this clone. CDR3 sequence: CAISETGLGNEQFF. The CDR3 nucleotides read TGTGCCATCAGTGAGACAGGTTTGGGCAATGAGCAGTTCTTC. V usage is TRBV10-3 and J usage is TRBJ2-1; D may be TRBD1 (5 bases). The CDR3 is 14 amino acids. Looked up from germline, CDR1 is ENHRY and CDR2 is SYGVKD. V was pared by 2 bases and J by 6 bases, with 11 bases between.

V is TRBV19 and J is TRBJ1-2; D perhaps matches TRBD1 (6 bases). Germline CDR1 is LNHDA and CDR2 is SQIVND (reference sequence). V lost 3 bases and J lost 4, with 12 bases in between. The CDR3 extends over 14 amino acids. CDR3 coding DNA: TGTGCCAGTAGTATTGCAGGACAGCCCTATGGCTACACCTTC. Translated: CASSIAGQPYGYTF.

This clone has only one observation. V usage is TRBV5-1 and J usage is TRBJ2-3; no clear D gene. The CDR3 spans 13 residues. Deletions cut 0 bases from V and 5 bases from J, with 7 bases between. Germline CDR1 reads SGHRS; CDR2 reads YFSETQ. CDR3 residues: CASSLAIGDTQYF. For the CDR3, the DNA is TGCGCCAGCAGCTTGGCCATCGGAGATACGCAGTATTTT.

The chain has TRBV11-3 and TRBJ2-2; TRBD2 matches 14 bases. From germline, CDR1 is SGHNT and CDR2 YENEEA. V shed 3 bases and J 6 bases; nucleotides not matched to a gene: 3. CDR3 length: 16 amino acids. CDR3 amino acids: CASSLRTSGGSGELFF. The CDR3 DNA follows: TGTGCCAGCAGCTTGCGGACTAGCGGGGGGTCCGGGGAGCTGTTTTTT.

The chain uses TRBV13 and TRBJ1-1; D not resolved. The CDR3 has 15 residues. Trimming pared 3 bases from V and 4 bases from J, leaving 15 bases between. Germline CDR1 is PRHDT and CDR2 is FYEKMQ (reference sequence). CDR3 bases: TGTGCCAGCAGCTTTGGCCAGCGGTATAGCACTGAAGCTTTCTTT. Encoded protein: CASSFGQRYSTEAFF.

The CDR3 coding sequence is TGTGCCAGCAGCAATCGGGAAGCCTATGGCTACACCTTC. Protein: CASSNREAYGYTF. This chain connects TRBV21-1 to TRBJ1-2. TRBV21-1 is shown as a pseudogene. The CDR3 is 13 amino acids.

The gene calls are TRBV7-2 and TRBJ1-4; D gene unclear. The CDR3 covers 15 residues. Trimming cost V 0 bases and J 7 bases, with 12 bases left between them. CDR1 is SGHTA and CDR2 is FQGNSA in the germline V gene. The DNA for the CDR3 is TGTGCCAGCAGCTTAGCCCCGGGGATGGGTGAAAAACTGTTTTTT. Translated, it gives CASSLAPGMGEKLFF.

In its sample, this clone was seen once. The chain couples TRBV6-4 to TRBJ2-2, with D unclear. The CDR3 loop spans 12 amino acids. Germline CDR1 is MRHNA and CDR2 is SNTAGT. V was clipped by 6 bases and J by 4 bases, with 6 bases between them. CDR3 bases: TGTGCCAGCAGCGAGAGCACCGGGGAGCTGTTTTTT. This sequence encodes CASSESTGELFF.

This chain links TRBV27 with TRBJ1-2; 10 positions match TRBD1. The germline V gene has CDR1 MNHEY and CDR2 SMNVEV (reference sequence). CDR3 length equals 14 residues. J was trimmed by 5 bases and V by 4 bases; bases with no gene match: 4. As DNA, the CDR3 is TGTGCCAGCAGTTCCCCGGGACAGGGGTATGGCTACACCTTC. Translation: CASSSPGQGYGYTF.

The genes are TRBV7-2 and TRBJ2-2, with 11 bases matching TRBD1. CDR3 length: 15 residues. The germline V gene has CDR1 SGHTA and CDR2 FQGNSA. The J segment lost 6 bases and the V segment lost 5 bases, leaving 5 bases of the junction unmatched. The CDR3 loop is CASSTWTGGSGELFF. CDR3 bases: TGTGCCAGCAGCACGTGGACAGGGGGCTCCGGGGAGCTGTTTTTT.

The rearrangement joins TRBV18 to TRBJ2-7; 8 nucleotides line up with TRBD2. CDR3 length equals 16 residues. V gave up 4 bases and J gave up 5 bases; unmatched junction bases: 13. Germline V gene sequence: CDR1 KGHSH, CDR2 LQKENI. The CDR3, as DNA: TGTGCCAGCTCACTACATTACGGGGGGGCAAACGACGAGCAGTACTTC. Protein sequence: CASSLHYGGANDEQYF.

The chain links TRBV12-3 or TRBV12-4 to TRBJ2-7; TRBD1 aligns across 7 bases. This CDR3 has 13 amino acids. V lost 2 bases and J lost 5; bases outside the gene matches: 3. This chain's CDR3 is CASSLRGRDEQYF. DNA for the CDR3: TGTGCCAGCAGTTTAAGGGGGCGGGACGAGCAGTACTTC.

The CDR3 loop is CASSYSWQGAYEQYF. The CDR3 nucleotides read TGTGCCAGCAGTTACTCATGGCAAGGGGCCTACGAGCAGTACTTC. This rearrangement joins TRBV6-5 to TRBJ2-7, with TRBD1 as a possible D gene (5 bases). CDR3 length equals 15 residues. CDR1 is MNHEY, CDR2 SVGAGI, per germline. Trimming stripped 0 bases from V and 2 bases from J, with 11 bases between.

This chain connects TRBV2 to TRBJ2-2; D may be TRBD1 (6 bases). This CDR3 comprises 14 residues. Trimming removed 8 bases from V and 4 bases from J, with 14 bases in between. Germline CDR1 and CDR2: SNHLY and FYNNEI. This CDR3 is CASHPGVGTGELFF. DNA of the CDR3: TGTGCCAGCCACCCAGGGGTCGGCACCGGGGAGCTGTTTTTT.

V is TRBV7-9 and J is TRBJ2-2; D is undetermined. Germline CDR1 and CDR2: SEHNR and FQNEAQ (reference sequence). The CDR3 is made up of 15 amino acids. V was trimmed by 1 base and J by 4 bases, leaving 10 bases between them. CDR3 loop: CASSLEWAGTGELFF. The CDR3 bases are TGTGCCAGCAGCTTAGAGTGGGCAGGCACCGGGGAGCTGTTTTTT.

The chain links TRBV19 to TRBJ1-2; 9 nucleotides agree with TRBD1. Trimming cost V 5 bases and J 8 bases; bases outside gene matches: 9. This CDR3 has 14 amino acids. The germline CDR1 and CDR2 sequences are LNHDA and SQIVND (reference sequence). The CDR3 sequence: CASSPGTGNPGYTF. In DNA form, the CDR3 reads TGTGCCAGTAGTCCCGGGACAGGGAATCCGGGCTACACCTTC.

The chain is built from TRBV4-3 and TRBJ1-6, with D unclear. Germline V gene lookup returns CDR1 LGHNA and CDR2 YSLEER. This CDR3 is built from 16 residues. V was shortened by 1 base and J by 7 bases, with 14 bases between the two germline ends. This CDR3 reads CASSQGRNLVNSPLHF. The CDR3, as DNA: TGCGCCAGCAGCCAAGGGAGGAACCTGGTCAATTCACCCCTCCACTTT.

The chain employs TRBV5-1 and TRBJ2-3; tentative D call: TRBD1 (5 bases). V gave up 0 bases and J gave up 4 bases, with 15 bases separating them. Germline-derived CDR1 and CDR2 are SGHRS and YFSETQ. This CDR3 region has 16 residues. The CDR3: CASSLEVGAGSDTQYF. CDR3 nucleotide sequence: TGCGCCAGCAGCTTGGAGGTAGGGGCAGGGTCAGATACGCAGTATTTT.

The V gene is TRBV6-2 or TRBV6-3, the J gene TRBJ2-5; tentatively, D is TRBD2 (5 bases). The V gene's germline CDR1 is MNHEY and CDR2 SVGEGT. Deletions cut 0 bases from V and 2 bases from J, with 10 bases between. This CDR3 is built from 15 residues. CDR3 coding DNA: TGTGCCAGCAGTTACTCGTTGACGGGGCAAGAGACCCAGTACTTC. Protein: CASSYSLTGQETQYF.